This TCR beta chain came from a study of blood T cell repertoires in COVID-19. Study-level background: Acute and convalescent COVID-19 specimens originated in the United States, Italy and Spain. Nucleic acid was either cDNA or gDNA, and it came from T cells, B-cell-depleted T cells, or PBMCs.

There are 15 residues in the CDR3. CDR1 and CDR2 (germline): MDHEN, SYDVKM. The junction had 8 bases not matched to a gene; V was cut back by 6 bases and J by 6 bases. In the source study's methods: Cell counts per sample came from amplifying reference gene primers. The method was immunoSEQ multiplex PCR; TCRdb's version includes in-frame clones alone and lacks a portion of them. That table is the source of V, J and clone size, and D and trimming were worked out from the DNA. The sample holds tens of thousands of clones, approximately 89% seen once. The receptor comes from an elderly man with acute or convalescent COVID-19. The sequenced sample was peripheral blood. The chain recombines TRBV28 with TRBJ1-5; 10 bases map to TRBD1. Here the CDR3 reads CASRTGTGESQPQHF. Here the CDR3 DNA reads TGTGCCAGCAGAACCGGGACAGGGGAGAGTCAGCCCCAGCATTTT.